This T cell receptor beta chain was captured in a study of cytomegalovirus exposure and HLA in healthy donors. Germline lookup yields CDR1 SEHNR and CDR2 FQNEAQ (reference sequence). This CDR3 region has 15 residues. The V and J ends lost 3 bases and 6 bases respectively, with 17 bases between them. The PCR had 60 Vbeta and 13 Jbeta primers. Clones were sequenced by immunoSEQ multiplex PCR, and TCRdb holds only the in-frame ones, with some missing. Of 170,000 or so clones listed, 80% were seen once; the top ten hold almost 7%. Sequenced: PBMCs. V and J are TRBV7-9 and TRBJ1-1; D unresolved. This clonotype was obtained from a man aged 30 to 39 in good health and CMV-seropositive. The DNA of the CDR3 is TGTGCCAGCAGCTTTTCGGGAGGGATCGCCTCTGAAGCTTTCTTT. The encoded protein is CASSFSGGIASEAFF.